The next 23 T cell receptor beta chains were all read from a single sample in a study of shared clonotypes between healthy human individuals. TCRdb's copy holds only in-frame clones and misses some; the assay was immunoSEQ multiplex PCR. The sample yields about 480,000 clones, roughly 85% seen once. Sequencing used PBMCs. The receptors were sampled from a woman aged 40 to 55 in good health. Some clones in this sample may be carry-over from other donors' samples.

This rearrangement joins TRBV14 to TRBJ1-2; D unclear. Trimming removed 0 bases from V and 2 bases from J, with 4 bases in between. CDR1 is SGHDN and CDR2 is FVKESK in the germline V gene. This CDR3 region has 13 residues. CDR3 sequence: CASSQETNYGYTF. DNA of the CDR3: TGTGCCAGCAGCCAAGAAACCAACTATGGCTACACCTTC.

V and J are TRBV10-3 and TRBJ2-3; 9 bases line up with TRBD1. V trimming: 8 bases; J trimming: 3 bases; junction bases outside the gene matches: 15. This CDR3 spans 17 amino acids. CDR1 and CDR2 from the germline V gene are ENHRY and SYGVKD. The CDR3 DNA follows: TGTGCCATCGAGAGCGACAGGGGGGGAAGCCCTACAGATACGCAGTATTTT. This translates into CAIESDRGGSPTDTQYF.

This clone has more than one count but fewer than ten. The CDR3 is CAWSQIPGNYGYTF. CDR3 sequence (DNA): TGTGCCTGGAGTCAAATCCCGGGTAACTATGGCTACACCTTC. The genes are TRBV30 and TRBJ1-2; D is unresolved. This CDR3 region has 14 residues. The V gene lost 2 bases and the J gene lost 1 base, with 11 bases spanning the gap. Germline V gene sequence: CDR1 GTSNPN, CDR2 SVGIG (reference sequence).

This clone was counted between two and nine times. This chain connects TRBV6-5 to TRBJ1-5; perhaps TRBD1 as D (5 bases). This CDR3 has 14 amino acids. The ends were cut back, 2 bases at V and 11 bases at J, with 16 bases in the middle. Germline assignment: CDR1 MNHEY and CDR2 SVGAGI. Here the CDR3 reads CASSYDGRQGAQHF. The DNA of the CDR3 is TGTGCCAGCAGTTACGACGGACGGCAAGGGGCCCAGCATTTT.

The chain couples TRBV7-2 to TRBJ2-3; no clear D. V lost 8 bases and J lost 2, with 14 bases in between. The CDR3 has 14 amino acids. Germline assignment: CDR1 SGHTA and CDR2 FQGNSA. The CDR3 reads CASGMSSPTDTQYF. The CDR3 coding sequence is TGTGCCAGCGGCATGTCGAGCCCCACAGATACGCAGTATTTT.

J is TRBJ1-2 and V is TRBV5-4, with D possibly TRBD1 on 5 matching bases. The CDR3 consists of 13 residues. The germline gives CDR1 SGHNT, CDR2 YYREEE (reference sequence). V was pared by 0 bases and J by 4 bases, with 7 bases between. The CDR3: CASSLGQIYGYTF. The CDR3 DNA reads TGTGCCAGCAGCTTGGGACAGATCTATGGCTACACCTTC.

The CDR3 sequence: CASSKAEGGQSYEQYF. CDR3 nucleotides: TGTGCCAGCAGCAAGGCAGAGGGGGGACAGAGCTACGAGCAGTACTTC. J is TRBJ2-7 and V is TRBV21-1; TRBD1 was called by the table and not checked on the DNA. TRBV21-1 is a recognized pseudogene. The CDR3 loop spans 16 amino acids.

About this clone: One base away lies a much larger clone, so this may be a sequencing read error. The chain recombines TRBV5-5 with TRBJ1-2; 9 nucleotides agree with TRBD1. The CDR3 loop spans 14 amino acids. In germline, CDR1 is SGHKS, CDR2 YYEKEE (reference sequence). V was pared by 2 bases and J by 3 bases, with 2 bases of the junction left unmatched. CDR3 amino acids: CASSFRDRDYGYTF. In nucleotides, the CDR3 is TGTGCCAGCAGCTTCCGGGACAGGGACTATGGCTACACCTTC. Together with reference TRBV5-5 and TRBJ1-2, the CDR3 gives the full variable domain: DAGVTQSPTHLIKTRGQQVTLRCSPISGHKSVSWYQQVLGQGPQFIFQYYEKEERGRGNFPDRFSARQFPNYSSELNVNALLLGDSALYLCASSFRDRDYGYTFGSGTRLTVV.

The rearrangement uses TRBV2 and TRBJ2-2; no firm D call. Trimming took off 7 bases at V and 5 bases at J, with 11 bases between the two ends. The CDR3 length is 13 residues. Germline assignment: CDR1 SNHLY and CDR2 FYNNEI. The CDR3 DNA is TGTGCCAGCAACGCGGCGTGGACCGGGGAGCTGTTTTTT. Its protein product is CASNAAWTGELFF.

Only one count was recorded for this clone. The chain recombines TRBV2 with TRBJ1-1; D is possibly TRBD1 (5 bases). In germline, CDR1 is SNHLY, CDR2 FYNNEI. There are 15 residues in the CDR3. Trimming shortened V by 3 bases and J by 0 bases, and 11 bases separated the two germline ends. CDR3 region: CASSDWGSVNTEAFF. CDR3 nucleotide sequence: TGTGCCAGCAGTGATTGGGGCAGTGTGAACACTGAAGCTTTCTTT. The whole variable domain, remainder taken from reference TRBV2 and TRBJ1-1, is EPEVTQTPSHQVTQMGQEVILRCVPISNHLYFYWYRQILGQKVEFLVSFYNNEISEKSEIFDDQFSVERPDGSNFTLKIRSTKLEDSAMYFCASSDWGSVNTEAFFGQGTRLTVV.

The chain uses TRBV15 and TRBJ2-7, with 12 positions matching TRBD1. The germline CDR1 and CDR2 sequences are LNHNV and YYDKDF (reference sequence). The ends lost 0 bases at V and 7 bases at J; junction bases unmatched: 7. CDR3 length equals 16 residues. The CDR3 nucleotides read TGTGCCACCAGCAGAGATCGGGGACAGGGGGCGCGGGAGCAGTACTTC. It codes for CATSRDRGQGAREQYF. Full variable domain (remainder filled in from reference TRBV15 and TRBJ2-7): DAMVIQNPRYQVTQFGKPVTLSCSQTLNHNVMYWYQQKSSQAPKLLFHYYDKDFNNEADTPDNFQSRRPNTSFCFLDIRSPGLGDTAMYLCATSRDRGQGAREQYFGPGTRLTVT.

The rearrangement uses TRBV28 and TRBJ1-5, with D uncertain. CDR1 is MDHEN, CDR2 SYDVKM, per germline. V was trimmed by 5 bases and J by 0 bases, leaving 26 bases between them. This CDR3 contains 20 residues. The CDR3 loop reads CASSPQSGRFSLYSNQPQHF. The CDR3 bases are TGTGCCAGCAGTCCCCAGAGCGGGAGATTTTCCCTTTATAGCAATCAGCCCCAGCATTTT.

This chain's CDR3 is CASSPGLAGVKNEQFF. The CDR3 DNA follows: TGTGCCAGTAGTCCGGGACTAGCGGGAGTGAAGAATGAGCAGTTCTTC. The chain has TRBV19 and TRBJ2-1, with 14 bases matching TRBD2. This CDR3 contains 16 residues. Trimming at V came to 5 bases and at J to 7 bases, leaving 7 bases not matched to a gene. From germline, CDR1 is LNHDA and CDR2 SQIVND (reference sequence). Full variable domain (remainder filled in from reference TRBV19 and TRBJ2-1): DGGITQSPKYLFRKEGQNVTLSCEQNLNHDAMYWYRQDPGQGLRLIYYSQIVNDFQKGDIAEGYSVSREKKESFPLTVTSAQKNPTAFYLCASSPGLAGVKNEQFFGPGTRLTVL.

Written as DNA, the CDR3 is TGTGCCAGCAGCGAAGGGGTGCATGGCTACACCTTC. Translating it yields CASSEGVHGYTF. The chain couples TRBV9 to TRBJ1-2; weak D call: TRBD1 (5 bases). The V and J ends lost 3 bases and 6 bases respectively, with 9 bases between them. This CDR3 spans 12 amino acids. Germline CDR1 is SGDLS and CDR2 is YYNGEE.

This clone is a singleton in its sample. The chain carries TRBV30 and TRBJ2-3; 8 bases agree with TRBD2. Germline lookup yields CDR1 GTSNPN and CDR2 SVGIG (reference sequence). CDR3 length: 14 amino acids. Trimming removed 4 bases from V and 2 bases from J; junction bases left unmatched: 5. CDR3 sequence reads: CAWNWRGATDTQYF. CDR3 sequence (DNA): TGTGCCTGGAATTGGCGGGGGGCCACAGATACGCAGTATTTT.

This rearrangement joins TRBV13 to TRBJ1-4; D gene uncertain. Looked up from germline, CDR1 is PRHDT and CDR2 is FYEKMQ (reference sequence). Trimming cost V 6 bases and J 2 bases, with 4 bases left between them. The CDR3 runs 12 residues. The CDR3 region is CASRRTNEKLFF. The CDR3 DNA reads TGTGCCAGCAGGAGGACTAATGAAAAACTGTTTTTT.

The V gene is TRBV5-1, the J gene TRBJ2-7, with D perhaps given as TRBD1 or TRBD2 (5 bases each). The CDR3 is made up of 14 amino acids. V was trimmed by 2 bases and J by 2 bases, leaving 11 bases between them. Germline CDR1 SGHRS, CDR2 YFSETQ. The CDR3 nucleotides read TGCGCCAGCAGCTTTACCGGGACGGCCTACGAGCAGTACTTC. It codes for CASSFTGTAYEQYF.

J is TRBJ2-1 and V is TRBV5-1; 8 nucleotides agree with TRBD2. The CDR3 length is 15 residues. Trimming took 4 bases from V and 5 from J; bases not matched to a gene: 8. Germline values: CDR1 SGHRS, CDR2 YFSETQ. The CDR3 nucleotides are TGCGCCAGCAGCCAGTCGGGACTAGTACACAATGAGCAGTTCTTC. Its protein is CASSQSGLVHNEQFF.

The chain uses TRBV7-3 and TRBJ2-2; D not resolved. V was trimmed by 0 bases and J by 3 bases, leaving 2 bases between them. This CDR3 has 13 amino acids. Per the germline V gene, CDR1 is SGHTA and CDR2 is FQGTGA. CDR3 sequence reads: CASSLTYTGELFF. The CDR3 DNA sequence: TGTGCCAGCAGCTTAACCTACACCGGGGAGCTGTTTTTT.

The V call is TRBV28, the J call TRBJ2-4; 9 nucleotides align to TRBD2. The germline CDR1 and CDR2 sequences are MDHEN and SYDVKM. CDR3 length: 17 residues. V dropped 1 base and J dropped 8; count of bases not matched to a gene: 12. In DNA, the CDR3 is TGTGCCAGCAGTTTATATAGCGGGAGAGGGGCAGCGGACATTCAGTACTTC. Its translation: CASSLYSGRGAADIQYF.

The chain links TRBV19 to TRBJ1-2; 10 positions agree with TRBD1. Germline lookup yields CDR1 LNHDA and CDR2 SQIVND (reference sequence). Trimming at V came to 4 bases and at J to 5 bases, leaving 7 bases not matched to a gene. The CDR3 spans 15 residues. In DNA form, the CDR3 reads TGTGCCAGTAGTAACGCCTGGGGACAGGGGTATGGCTACACCTTC. Its protein product is CASSNAWGQGYGYTF. The full variable domain, in which reference TRBV19 and TRBJ1-2 provide the parts outside the CDR3, is DGGITQSPKYLFRKEGQNVTLSCEQNLNHDAMYWYRQDPGQGLRLIYYSQIVNDFQKGDIAEGYSVSREKKESFPLTVTSAQKNPTAFYLCASSNAWGQGYGYTFGSGTRLTVV.

The chain recombines TRBV15 with TRBJ2-3; a weak D match, TRBD2 (6 bases). The CDR3 contains 13 residues. V was cut by 5 bases and J by 4 bases, with 10 bases left in between. CDR1 and CDR2 from the germline V gene are LNHNV and YYDKDF (reference sequence). In DNA, the CDR3 is TGTGCCACCAGCTCGCGACTAGCAGATACGCAGTATTTT. This codes for CATSSRLADTQYF. Combining the CDR3 with reference TRBV15 and TRBJ2-3 gives the whole variable domain DAMVIQNPRYQVTQFGKPVTLSCSQTLNHNVMYWYQQKSSQAPKLLFHYYDKDFNNEADTPDNFQSRRPNTSFCFLDIRSPGLGDTAMYLCATSSRLADTQYFGPGTRLTVL.

This rearrangement joins TRBV19 to TRBJ2-7; TRBD1 might be the D (6 bases). V was trimmed by 3 bases and J by 2 bases, leaving 20 bases between them. There are 17 residues in the CDR3. Germline CDR1 and CDR2: LNHDA and SQIVND (reference sequence). This CDR3 reads CASSMGLPRDTAYEQYF. For the CDR3, the DNA is TGTGCCAGTAGTATGGGGCTGCCCCGGGACACAGCCTACGAGCAGTACTTC.